These 8 T cell receptor beta chains were all obtained from the same sample, sequenced in a study of cytomegalovirus exposure and HLA in healthy donors. Produced via immunoSEQ multiplex PCR; TCRdb's table is partial and in-frame only. Of some 140,000 clones in the sample, approximately 84% were seen once. Sequencing used PBMCs. These receptors all stem from a man aged 25 to 40 in good health and CMV-seropositive.

This chain joins TRBV6-5 and TRBJ1-5, with a possible D match to TRBD1 (5 bases). Deletions cut 5 bases from V and 6 bases from J, with 11 bases between. Germline V gene sequence: CDR1 MNHEY, CDR2 SVGAGI. The CDR3 is 13 residues long. CDR3 sequence reads: CASSGQRFQPQHF. In DNA form, the CDR3 reads TGTGCCAGCAGTGGACAAAGATTTCAGCCCCAGCATTTT.

The chain uses TRBV5-6 and TRBJ1-1, with unresolved D. The CDR3 has 16 amino acids. Deletions cut 2 bases from V and 4 bases from J, with 18 bases between. The V gene's germline CDR1 is SGHDT and CDR2 YYEEEE. CDR3 loop: CASSFRPQGRSTEAFF. CDR3 nucleotide sequence: TGTGCCAGCAGCTTCCGTCCTCAAGGGAGATCCACTGAAGCTTTCTTT.

The chain has TRBV4-1 and TRBJ2-1; unclear D gene. The length of the CDR3 is 12 residues. Germline V gene data show CDR1 as MGHRA and CDR2 as YSYEKL. V gave up 1 base and J gave up 6 bases, with 4 bases separating them. CDR3: CASSQGGNEQFF. In DNA form, the CDR3 reads TGCGCCAGCAGCCAAGGCGGCAATGAGCAGTTCTTC.

The genes are TRBV2 and TRBJ1-3; 7 bases match TRBD1. The CDR3 extends over 15 amino acids. Per germline, CDR1 SNHLY and CDR2 FYNNEI. Trimming took 7 bases from V and 2 from J; bases not matched to a gene: 8. CDR3 DNA: TGTGCCAGCACTCTGCAGGGGGATGCTGGAAACACCATATATTTT. Protein: CASTLQGDAGNTIYF.

The chain uses TRBV18 and TRBJ2-7, with 11 bases lining up with TRBD2. The CDR3 covers 15 residues. Germline assignment: CDR1 KGHSH and CDR2 LQKENI. V shed 6 bases, J shed 3 bases, and the junction held 7 bases outside the gene matches. This CDR3 is CASSPTSGSIYEQYF. Written as DNA, the CDR3 is TGTGCCAGCTCTCCCACTAGCGGGAGTATCTACGAGCAGTACTTC.

There are a few counts of this clone. The chain uses TRBV4-2 and TRBJ1-2; TRBD1 matches 10 bases. Germline V gives CDR1 LGHNA, CDR2 YNFKEQ. The CDR3 sequence is 15 residues long. With 4 bases clipped from V and 7 bases from J, the junction kept 9 bases outside the gene matches. The CDR3 protein is CASSLGQGEYGGYTF. CDR3 nucleotide sequence: TGTGCCAGCAGCCTCGGACAGGGGGAATATGGTGGCTACACCTTC.

The chain joins TRBV6-5 to TRBJ1-1; no reliable D call. V was shortened by 6 bases and J by 1 base, with 6 bases between the two germline ends. The germline CDR1 and CDR2 sequences are MNHEY and SVGAGI. The CDR3 runs 12 residues. The DNA of the CDR3 is TGTGCCAGCAGACGGGGGAACACTGAAGCTTTCTTT. Translated, it gives CASRRGNTEAFF.

This rearrangement joins TRBV10-2 to TRBJ2-7; the D gene is possibly TRBD2 (5 bases). The CDR3 sequence is 15 residues long. Germline V lookup: CDR1 WSHSY, CDR2 SAAADI. The V end was cut by 4 bases, the J end by 6 bases, with 19 bases between. The CDR3: CASSAGSTRSIEQYF. CDR3 nucleotides: TGCGCCAGCAGTGCGGGCAGTACTAGGAGTATCGAGCAGTACTTC.